The 8 T cell receptor beta chains below come from one sample, sequenced in a study of T-cell reconstitution after alpha-beta-depleted transplantation in children. Molecular barcoding with unique molecular identifiers was used for the TCRbeta library. TCRdb redid the calling of the PCR reads with MiXCR, one entry per CDR3 protein. The sample holds roughly 74,000 distinct CDR3 sequences, 15% to 20% seen once. Sample: PBMCs, mostly from graft donor cells, taken 360 days after TCRalphabeta/CD19-depleted stem cell transplant. The receptors here all came from a male patient between 2 and 10 years old who had a stem cell transplant for acute lymphoblastic leukemia, so the T cells may come from the graft donor.

The rearrangement links TRBV12-3 or TRBV12-4 to TRBJ1-3; TRBD1 is a possible D gene (5 bases). With 2 bases removed from V and 2 bases from J, the gap between germline ends came to 7 bases. The CDR3 contains 14 residues. The CDR3 loop reads CASSLLRAGNTIYF. The CDR3 DNA reads TGTGCCAGCAGTTTACTCAGGGCTGGAAACACCATATATTTT.

This clonotype has only a few counts. CDR3 region: CASSLDPRFNEQFF. In DNA form, the CDR3 reads TGTGCCAGCAGCCTCGACCCAAGATTTAATGAGCAGTTCTTC. The V call is TRBV7-6, the J call TRBJ2-1; D is ambiguous. Trimming removed 5 bases at V and 7 bases at J, with 15 bases between. The CDR3 spans 14 residues. Per germline, CDR1 SGHVS and CDR2 FNYEAQ.

This clonotype was picked up a small number of times. The genes are TRBV7-9 and TRBJ2-1; TRBD2 matches at 13 bases. Unmatched junction bases numbered 6, after V lost 4 bases and J lost 6 bases. The CDR3 is made up of 16 amino acids. The germline gives CDR1 SEHNR, CDR2 FQNEAQ (reference sequence). The chain's CDR3 is CASSYRTSGSGNEQFF. The CDR3 region has the DNA TGTGCCAGCAGCTACCGGACTAGCGGGAGTGGCAATGAGCAGTTCTTC.

The genes are TRBV5-1 and TRBJ2-5; 14 nucleotides line up with TRBD2. CDR1 is SGHRS, CDR2 YFSETQ, per germline. The CDR3 covers 15 residues. J lost 4 bases, V lost 3 bases, and 2 bases had no gene match. CDR3 amino acids: CASSWGTSGRETQYF. In nucleotides, the CDR3 is TGCGCCAGCAGCTGGGGGACTAGCGGGAGAGAGACCCAGTACTTC.

In its sample, this clonotype was seen a few times. The rearrangement joins TRBV2 to TRBJ2-2, with 11 positions matching TRBD2. Germline V gene sequence: CDR1 SNHLY, CDR2 FYNNEI. With V trimmed by 5 bases and J by 6 bases, 2 bases remained unmatched. CDR3 length equals 14 residues. The DNA of the CDR3 is TGTGCCAGCAGTTATAGCGGGAGGGCCGGGGAGCTGTTTTTT. Translating gives CASSYSGRAGELFF.

This rearrangement joins TRBV7-8 to TRBJ1-2; possible D gene TRBD1, 5 bases. The CDR3 loop spans 16 amino acids. V dropped 5 bases and J dropped 3 bases, with 19 bases sitting between them. CDR1 and CDR2 (germline): SGHVS, FQNEAQ. DNA of the CDR3: TGTGCCAGCAGCCCCGTCTCCGGGGACGGACACTATGGCTACACCTTC. Translating gives CASSPVSGDGHYGYTF.

This chain links TRBV5-1 with TRBJ2-1; a possible D gene is TRBD2 (5 bases). Trimming shortened V by 0 bases and J by 14 bases, and 15 bases separated the two germline ends. The CDR3 spans 13 residues. CDR1 is SGHRS, CDR2 YFSETQ, per germline. CDR3 sequence: CASSLAGFSEEFF. The DNA of the CDR3 is TGCGCCAGCAGCTTGGCCGGTTTTAGCGAGGAGTTCTTC.

This chain connects TRBV6-5 to TRBJ2-5; TRBD2 agrees at 11 bases. This CDR3 region has 16 residues. Germline CDR1 and CDR2: MNHEY and SVGAGI. V shed 2 bases, J shed 7 bases, and the junction held 9 bases outside the gene matches. CDR3 region: CASSYGLAGGSGTQYF. The CDR3 region has the DNA TGTGCCAGCAGTTACGGTTTAGCGGGAGGGTCGGGGACCCAGTACTTC.